Given below is one T cell receptor beta chain in context. Antigen specificity is unknown. This sample is drawn from a study of T cells in Graves' hyperthyroidism and ophthalmopathy. Study-level findings and limits: Ophthalmopathy, which appeared later, was predicted by the model a median roughly 6.6 months before onset.

From RNA transcripts, TCR beta CDR3 regions were amplified. TCR CDR3 underwent first-round RT-PCR with the HTBI primer set. MiXCR, applied by TCRdb to the multiplex PCR reads, yields one record per CDR3 protein. This sample yields about 400,000 distinct CDR3 sequences, of which over 12% are seen a single time; around 28% belongs to the top ten. Germline CDR1 reads WNHNN; CDR2 reads SYGVQD (reference sequence). The trim removed 5 bases at V and 9 bases at J, leaving 10 bases unmatched. The CDR3 is 14 amino acids. Material for sequencing was blood. The genes are TRBV10-1 and TRBJ1-5; 7 positions match TRBD1. The source of this sequence is a middle-aged man with Graves' ophthalmopathy. This CDR3 is CASSPDRSAGPQHF. The CDR3 nucleotides are TGCGCCAGCAGTCCGGACAGGTCGGCGGGGCCCCAGCATTTT.